The 28 T cell receptor beta chains presented below share a single source sample, sequenced in a study of response to subunit inactivated influenza vaccine. One entry per CDR3 protein results from TCRdb running MiXCR on the RT-PCR reads. The sample holds over 750,000 distinct CDR3 sequences; 21% are singletons and the top ten take about 9.4%. Sample: PBMCs from blood, taken approximately 5 days after vaccination. These receptors were obtained from a man aged 45 to 65 who received an inactivated influenza vaccine.

The rearrangement joins TRBV7-2 to TRBJ2-3, with D perhaps given as TRBD1 or TRBD2 (5 bases each). CDR3 length: 14 amino acids. Deletions cut 8 bases from V and 2 bases from J, with 14 bases between. Germline assignment: CDR1 SGHTA and CDR2 FQGNSA. The CDR3 loop reads CASGDAQITDTQYF. In nucleotides, the CDR3 is TGTGCCAGCGGGGACGCTCAAATCACAGATACGCAGTATTTT.

This clonotype was seen a few times. This sequence joins TRBV6-2 or TRBV6-3 and TRBJ2-3; 7 bases match TRBD2. Germline V gives CDR1 MNHEY, CDR2 SVGEGT. J was trimmed by 0 bases and V by 5 bases; bases with no gene match: 14. The CDR3 loop spans 18 amino acids. The CDR3 loop reads CASSLLERDISSTDTQYF. Here the CDR3 DNA reads TGTGCCAGCAGTCTCCTCGAGCGGGATATATCTAGCACAGATACGCAGTATTTT.

J is TRBJ2-2 and V is TRBV24-1; weak D call: TRBD2 (6 bases). The CDR3 is 17 residues long. Trimming took 5 bases from V and 1 from J, leaving 16 bases between them. Per germline, CDR1 KGHDR and CDR2 SFDVKD. The chain's CDR3 is CATSARDWNENTGELFF. In DNA, the CDR3 is TGTGCCACCAGTGCTCGGGACTGGAACGAGAACACCGGGGAGCTGTTTTTT.

This CDR3 is CASSLLAGREPPYEQYF. The CDR3 nucleotides read TGTGCCAGCAGTTTGTTGGCGGGGCGGGAGCCGCCCTACGAGCAGTACTTC. The V and J genes are TRBV27 and TRBJ2-7, with 7 bases identical to TRBD2. Germline CDR1 and CDR2: MNHEY and SMNVEV (reference sequence). This CDR3 has 17 residues. After removal of 3 bases from V and 2 bases from J, the junction contained 13 bases not matched to a gene.

A few counts support this clonotype. The rearrangement links TRBV12-3 or TRBV12-4 to TRBJ2-7; D unresolved. V dropped 6 bases and J dropped 6 bases, with 15 bases sitting between them. The CDR3 consists of 13 residues. CDR3 in amino acids: CASSLGGLSEQYF. DNA for the CDR3: TGTGCCAGCAGCTTGGGTGGGCTGAGCGAGCAGTACTTC.

The sample holds a few counts of this clonotype. The chain couples TRBV10-1 to TRBJ2-1; D remains ambiguous. In germline, CDR1 is WNHNN, CDR2 SYGVQD (reference sequence). V was shortened by 0 bases and J by 6 bases, with 6 bases between the two germline ends. The CDR3 spans 13 residues. The CDR3 here is CASSESGRNEQFF. The CDR3 DNA sequence: TGCGCCAGCAGTGAGTCTGGACGCAATGAGCAGTTCTTC.

The chain combines TRBV5-1 with TRBJ1-2, with a tentative D call TRBD1 (5 bases). Germline V gene sequence: CDR1 SGHRS, CDR2 YFSETQ. The CDR3 sequence is 14 residues long. Deletions cut 0 bases from V and 4 bases from J, with 10 bases between. The DNA of the CDR3 is TGCGCCAGCAGCTTGGCCGAGACAGTCTATGGCTACACCTTC. This translates into CASSLAETVYGYTF.

This clonotype was seen a handful of times. The rearrangement links TRBV28 to TRBJ2-7; D might be TRBD2 (5 bases). The CDR3 is 16 residues long. From germline, CDR1 is MDHEN and CDR2 SYDVKM. Trimming removed 7 bases from V and 2 bases from J, with 21 bases in between. The CDR3 spells CASTAVFGLTTYEQYF. CDR3 DNA: TGTGCCAGCACCGCTGTTTTTGGACTGACCACCTACGAGCAGTACTTC.

This clonotype was recorded many times. The chain links TRBV12-3 or TRBV12-4 to TRBJ2-4; D is perhaps TRBD1 (7 bases). CDR3 length equals 15 residues. V gave up 3 bases and J gave up 7 bases, with 16 bases separating them. The DNA for the CDR3 is TGTGCCAGCAGTTTTTGGTCAGGGGGGAAGAACATTCAGTACTTC. Its translation is CASSFWSGGKNIQYF.

This clonotype was detected only once. The gene calls are TRBV2 and TRBJ2-2, with 15 nucleotides matching TRBD2. CDR1 and CDR2 (germline): SNHLY, FYNNEI. J gave up 0 bases and V 6 bases, and 5 bases lay outside the gene matches. This CDR3 contains 18 residues. Here the CDR3 reads CASRTGLAGGTNTGELFF. CDR3 bases: TGTGCCAGCAGGACGGGACTAGCGGGGGGAACGAACACCGGGGAGCTGTTTTTT.

CDR3: CASSLTVGLAGSTDTQYF. DNA for the CDR3: TGTGCCAGCAGCCTTACGGTGGGACTAGCGGGAAGCACAGATACGCAGTATTTT. The V gene is TRBV3-1, the J gene TRBJ2-3; 13 positions match TRBD2. Germline CDR1 and CDR2: LGHDT and YNNKEL (reference sequence). The CDR3 runs to 18 residues. Trimming at V came to 4 bases and at J to 0 bases, leaving 7 bases not matched to a gene.

The chain employs TRBV4-2 and TRBJ1-1, with D possibly matching TRBD1 (5 bases). This CDR3 spans 17 amino acids. Germline assignment: CDR1 LGHNA and CDR2 YNFKEQ. Trimming removed 1 base at V and 4 bases at J, with 19 bases between. CDR3: CASSQAKTAGQATEAFF. For the CDR3, the DNA is TGTGCCAGCAGCCAAGCGAAGACGGCAGGGCAGGCCACTGAAGCTTTCTTT.

The V gene is TRBV2, the J gene TRBJ1-5; 7 bases align to TRBD1. The CDR3 consists of 16 residues. CDR1 SNHLY and CDR2 FYNNEI come from the germline V gene. V lost 6 bases and J lost 1; bases outside the gene matches: 9. CDR3 loop: CASRGLRGQSNQPQHF. In nucleotides, the CDR3 is TGTGCCAGCAGGGGACTAAGGGGGCAGAGCAATCAGCCCCAGCATTTT. The entire variable domain, with the rest obtained from reference TRBV2 and TRBJ1-5, is as follows: EPEVTQTPSHQVTQMGQEVILRCVPISNHLYFYWYRQILGQKVEFLVSFYNNEISEKSEIFDDQFSVERPDGSNFTLKIRSTKLEDSAMYFCASRGLRGQSNQPQHFGDGTRLSIL.

The genes are TRBV24-1 and TRBJ2-7; 9 positions match TRBD1. With V trimmed by 3 bases and J by 4 bases, 6 bases remained unmatched. The CDR3 is made up of 15 amino acids. Germline loops: CDR1 KGHDR, CDR2 SFDVKD. The CDR3, as DNA: TGTGCCACCAGTGATGCACGGGACAGGGTTTACGAGCAGTACTTC. It translates to CATSDARDRVYEQYF.

This clonotype showed up just a few times. This sequence joins TRBV12-3 or TRBV12-4 and TRBJ2-7; D may match TRBD1 or TRBD2 (5 bases each). V lost 7 bases and J 3 bases, leaving 19 bases between the germline ends. This CDR3 contains 15 residues. This CDR3 is CASTLRDRRLYEQYF. The DNA for the CDR3 is TGTGCCAGCACCTTGAGGGACCGGCGCCTCTACGAGCAGTACTTC.

This clonotype was picked up a small number of times. The V and J genes are TRBV18 and TRBJ2-1; no definite D call. The CDR3 spans 14 residues. Per the germline V gene, CDR1 is KGHSH and CDR2 is LQKENI. V was clipped by 0 bases and J by 5 bases, with 8 bases between them. The CDR3 protein is CASSPPDGHNEQFF. The CDR3 nucleotides are TGTGCCAGCTCACCACCGGACGGACACAATGAGCAGTTCTTC.

This clonotype showed up just a few times. The chain has TRBV9 and TRBJ1-2, with 7 bases identical to TRBD1. Germline loops: CDR1 SGDLS, CDR2 YYNGEE. V lost 3 bases to trimming and J lost 0 bases; unmatched junction nucleotides: 5. The CDR3 totals 15 residues. The CDR3 DNA is TGTGCCAGCAGCGGGGGACAGCCGCCTAACTATGGCTACACCTTC. It is translated as CASSGGQPPNYGYTF.

This clonotype has a handful of counts. J is TRBJ1-3 and V is TRBV4-1, with D possibly matching TRBD1 (5 bases). The CDR3 extends over 16 amino acids. V was trimmed by 1 base and J by 1 base, leaving 11 bases between them. The germline gives CDR1 MGHRA, CDR2 YSYEKL. Here the CDR3 DNA reads TGCGCCAGCAGCCAAGGCCCAGGGAATTCTGGAAACACCATATATTTT. Translation: CASSQGPGNSGNTIYF.

This clonotype was counted between two and nine times. The V gene is TRBV20-1, the J gene TRBJ2-3; 9 bases map to TRBD1. V dropped 5 bases and J dropped 0; count of bases not matched to a gene: 15. The CDR3 has 18 residues. Germline lookup yields CDR1 DFQATT and CDR2 SNEGSKA (reference sequence). The CDR3: CSALPGAGQGSSTDTQYF. Here the CDR3 DNA reads TGCAGTGCTCTTCCCGGGGCGGGACAGGGTTCTAGCACAGATACGCAGTATTTT.

The CDR3 here is CASSAGGADYGYTF. The CDR3 DNA sequence: TGTGCCAGCAGCGCAGGGGGCGCGGACTATGGCTACACCTTC. The chain is built from TRBV7-2 and TRBJ1-2; the match to TRBD1 covers 8 bases. This CDR3 has 14 amino acids. J was trimmed by 3 bases and V by 5 bases; bases with no gene match: 5. CDR1 and CDR2 (germline): SGHTA, FQGNSA.

This clonotype was seen a few times. The chain is built from TRBV12-3 or TRBV12-4 and TRBJ1-6, with 10 nucleotides matching TRBD1. The CDR3 consists of 13 residues. J gave up 14 bases and V 5 bases, and 6 bases lay outside the gene matches. The CDR3 here is CASSRTGGVALHF. CDR3 bases: TGTGCCAGCAGTCGGACAGGGGGGGTGGCCCTCCACTTT.

The J gene is TRBJ2-1, the V gene TRBV5-5; D gene uncertain. Per germline, CDR1 SGHKS and CDR2 YYEKEE (reference sequence). The length of the CDR3 is 13 residues. The germline V and J ends were trimmed by 8 bases and 0 bases, with 9 bases remaining between them. CDR3 loop: CASQWGSYNEQFF. CDR3 coding DNA: TGTGCCAGTCAATGGGGCTCCTACAATGAGCAGTTCTTC.

The chain carries TRBV10-3 and TRBJ2-7; possibly TRBD1 for D (5 bases). This CDR3 region has 13 residues. The germline V gene has CDR1 ENHRY and CDR2 SYGVKD. V lost 10 bases and J 7 bases, leaving 20 bases between the germline ends. Here the CDR3 reads CATHPGRVEEQYF. CDR3 DNA: TGTGCCACCCACCCGGGCAGGGTCGAGGAGCAGTACTTC.

This clonotype was observed many times. The chain joins TRBV11-2 to TRBJ1-1; weak D call: TRBD1 (5 bases). This CDR3 is 15 amino acids long. The V gene's germline CDR1 is SGHAT and CDR2 FQNNGV. Trimming took off 6 bases at V and 5 bases at J, with 19 bases between the two ends. The DNA of the CDR3 is TGTGCCAGCAGGGGGACGAGGAGACCACGAACTGAAGCTTTCTTT. Translation: CASRGTRRPRTEAFF.

The chain has TRBV10-3 and TRBJ2-1; no definite D call. Germline V gene sequence: CDR1 ENHRY, CDR2 SYGVKD. The length of the CDR3 is 16 residues. V lost 3 bases, J lost 0 bases, and 12 bases lay in between. The CDR3 DNA sequence: TGTGCCATCAGTGATATTGGCTTTGGCTCCTACAATGAGCAGTTCTTC. It encodes CAISDIGFGSYNEQFF.

This clonotype was recorded a few times. This chain connects TRBV3-1 to TRBJ2-7; TRBD1 aligns across 9 bases. The CDR3 consists of 14 residues. Per the germline V gene, CDR1 is LGHDT and CDR2 is YNNKEL (reference sequence). The ends lost 4 bases at V and 11 bases at J; junction bases unmatched: 12. The chain's CDR3 is CASSRGQGPAMKYF. CDR3 nucleotides: TGTGCCAGCAGCCGAGGACAGGGGCCCGCTATGAAGTACTTC.

The chain couples TRBV28 to TRBJ2-3; 8 bases map to TRBD2. The CDR3 is 15 amino acids. The germline CDR1 and CDR2 sequences are MDHEN and SYDVKM. V trimming: 10 bases; J trimming: 2 bases; junction bases outside the gene matches: 11. The CDR3 DNA reads as TGTGCCACCAAACAACGCGGGGGGTACACAGATACGCAGTATTTT. Amino acid sequence: CATKQRGGYTDTQYF.

In its sample, this clonotype was seen a few times. V is TRBV6-5 and J is TRBJ2-1; maybe TRBD2 (6 bases). Trimming shortened V by 9 bases and J by 0 bases, and 6 bases separated the two germline ends. From germline, CDR1 is MNHEY and CDR2 SVGAGI. The CDR3 has 12 amino acids. For the CDR3, the DNA is TGTGCCAGGGGAGGCTCCTACAATGAGCAGTTCTTC. Protein product: CARGGSYNEQFF.